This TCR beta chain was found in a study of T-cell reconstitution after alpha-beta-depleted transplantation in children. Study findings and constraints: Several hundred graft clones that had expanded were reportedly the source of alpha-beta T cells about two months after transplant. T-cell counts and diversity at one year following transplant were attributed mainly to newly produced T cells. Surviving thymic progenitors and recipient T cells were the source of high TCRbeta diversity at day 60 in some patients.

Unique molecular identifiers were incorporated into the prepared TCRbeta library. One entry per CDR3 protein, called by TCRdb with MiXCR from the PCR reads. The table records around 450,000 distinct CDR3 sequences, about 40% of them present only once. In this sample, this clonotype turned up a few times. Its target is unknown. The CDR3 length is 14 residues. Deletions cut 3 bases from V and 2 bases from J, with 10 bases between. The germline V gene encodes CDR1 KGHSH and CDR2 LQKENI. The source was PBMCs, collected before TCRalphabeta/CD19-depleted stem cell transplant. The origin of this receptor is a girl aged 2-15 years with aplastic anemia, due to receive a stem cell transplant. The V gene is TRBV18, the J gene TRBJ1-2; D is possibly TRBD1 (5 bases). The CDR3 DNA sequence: TGTGCCAGCTCACCGGGGGATTCGAACTATGGCTACACCTTC. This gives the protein CASSPGDSNYGYTF.